This T cell receptor beta chain was documented in a study of response to subunit inactivated influenza vaccine. Findings of the study overall: Authors suggested that a seasonal influenza vaccination recruits few new T cells each time.

A word on this clonotype: Its antigen remains unknown.

Losses at the gene ends were 0 bases for V and 0 bases for J; bases not matched to a gene: 0. Looked up from germline, CDR1 is KGHSH and CDR2 is LQKENI. This CDR3 is 17 amino acids long. TCRdb reprocessed the RT-PCR reads with MiXCR, giving one entry per CDR3 protein. The sample gives about 780,000 distinct CDR3 sequences, under 20% of which show up once; approximately 10% is in the top ten. This TCR derives from a man aged 50 or older who received an inactivated influenza vaccine. The source material was PBMCs from blood, sampled less than 6 days after vaccination. V and J are TRBV18 and TRBJ2-4; 12 bases fit TRBD2. CDR3 protein: CASSPPTSGRAKNIQYF. In DNA form, the CDR3 reads TGTGCCAGCTCACCACCGACTAGCGGGAGAGCCAAAAACATTCAGTACTTC.